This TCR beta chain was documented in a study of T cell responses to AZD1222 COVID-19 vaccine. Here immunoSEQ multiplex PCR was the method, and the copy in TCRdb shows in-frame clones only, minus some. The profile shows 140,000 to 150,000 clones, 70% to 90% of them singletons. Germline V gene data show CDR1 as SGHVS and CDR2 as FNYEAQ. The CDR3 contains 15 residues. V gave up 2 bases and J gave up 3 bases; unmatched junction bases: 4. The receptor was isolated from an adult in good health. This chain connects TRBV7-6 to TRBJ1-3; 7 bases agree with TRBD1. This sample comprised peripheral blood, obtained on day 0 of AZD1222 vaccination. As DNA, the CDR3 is TGTGCCAGCAGCTTACGACAGGGTGTTGGAAACACCATATATTTT. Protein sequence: CASSLRQGVGNTIYF.